This section outlines one T cell receptor (beta chain) sequence together with its context. Its antigen target is currently unknown. No qualities accompany the bases; no much larger clone lies one base away. The data derive from a study of OX40 agonist ivuxolimab in advanced cancers. A note on the overall study: Ivuxolimab, which targeted the costimulatory receptor OX40 (CD134), was an agonistic, fully human IgG2 monoclonal antibody. Intravenous ivuxolimab was administered to patients every 2 weeks at six dose levels: 0.01, 0.1, 0.3, 1.5, 3 and 10 mg/kg. Of the approximately 54 dose-escalation patients, hepatocellular carcinoma was present in about 20, melanoma in approximately 15, renal cell carcinoma in 9 and head and neck cancer in 9. In the dose-escalation cohort, roughly four fifths of patients were male, and the mean age was approximately 60 years, with a range of roughly 23 to 85. Prior anti-PD-1, anti-PD-L1 or anti-CTLA-4 therapy was permitted, and roughly two fifths of dose-escalation patients had received checkpoint inhibitors. Partial responses occurred in three dose-escalation patients, of whom one had hepatocellular carcinoma and two had cutaneous melanoma. The purpose of peripheral TCRbeta sequencing was to test whether ivuxolimab changed TCR sequence diversity and led to clonal T-cell expansion. The monotherapy dose-escalation portion (N ≈ 55 patients) of the phase I ivuxolimab trial is reported in the paper. Overall results and qualifications from the work: After ivuxolimab, CD8+ T cells had more expanded clones than CD4+ T cells on average. Which antigens the clonally expanded peripheral T cells were specific for was not determined. Low levels of normalized T-cell clonal expansion were also shown by some nonresponding patients. In partial responders in the 0.1-3.0 mg/kg groups, normalized peripheral clonal expansion was found to be among the lowest, especially among CD8+ T cells. At doses of 0.1 to 3.0 mg/kg, clonal expansion of both CD4+ and CD8+ T cells in blood was seen between baseline and week 6.

Patients with a history of autoimmune disease or receiving systemic immunosuppression were excluded from the trial. Peripheral blood for TCR sequencing was drawn from every dose cohort at baseline, at cycle 4 day 1 and at cycle 7 day 1. The samples were taken from a phase I, first-in-human, multicenter, open-label dose-escalation trial of ivuxolimab. The trial enrolled adults with locally advanced or metastatic head and neck squamous cell, hepatocellular, melanoma or renal cell carcinoma. Before TCR sequencing, CD4+ and CD8+ T cells were separately sorted from peripheral blood. Genomic DNA was isolated from the sorted cells so that the TCRbeta CDR3 region could be sequenced. TCRbeta CDR3 regions were sequenced using the immunoSEQ Assay. The table was pulled from immuneACCESS by TCRdb, which kept in-frame rearrangements only. Such tables lose some clones; where checked, under half of the loss comes from unresolved V genes, and the rest has no known cause. A total of approximately 70,000 clones appear in this sample, about 90% of them only once. The ten largest clonotypes hold less than 6% of the sample.

V loses 2 bases, J loses 6 bases, and the germline ends lie 12 bases apart. Via the germline V gene, CDR1 is MRHNA and CDR2 SNTAGT. The CDR3 runs 14 residues from the cysteine to the phenylalanine. Of the read, only the CDR3 DNA is kept; its 42 bases are in frame from base 1. This TCR came from an adult with an advanced solid tumor such as melanoma, head and neck, liver or kidney cancer. The rearranged segments are TRBV6-4 and TRBJ2-3; a tentative D match to TRBD1 spans 6 bases. The specimen comprised CD4+ or CD8+ T cells sorted from blood, sampled in a trial of the OX40 agonist ivuxolimab. CDR3 region: CASSDRGLGDTQYF. The DNA sequence is given as TGTGCCAGCAGTGACAGGGGGTTAGGGGATACGCAGTATTTT.